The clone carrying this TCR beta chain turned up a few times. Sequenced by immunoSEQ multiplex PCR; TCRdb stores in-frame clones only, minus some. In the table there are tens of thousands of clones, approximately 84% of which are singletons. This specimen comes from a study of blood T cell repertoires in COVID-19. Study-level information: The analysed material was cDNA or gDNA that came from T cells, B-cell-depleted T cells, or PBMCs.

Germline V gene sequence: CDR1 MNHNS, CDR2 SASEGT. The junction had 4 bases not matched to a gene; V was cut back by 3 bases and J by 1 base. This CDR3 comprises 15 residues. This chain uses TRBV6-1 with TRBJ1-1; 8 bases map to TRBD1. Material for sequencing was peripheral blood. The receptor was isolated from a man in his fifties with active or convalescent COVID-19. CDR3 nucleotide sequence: TGTGCCAGCAGTGAGACAGGGGCCCAGAACACTGAAGCTTTCTTT. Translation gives CASSETGAQNTEAFF.